Listed below are T cell receptor beta chains from one sample, sequenced in a study of blood T cell repertoires in COVID-19. Method: immunoSEQ multiplex PCR; TCRdb's copy keeps in-frame clones and lacks some. The sample lists about 260,000 clones, around 82% occurring once. The sample comprised peripheral blood. The receptors originated from a human donor in a cohort sampled during active COVID-19. Each CDR3 is given with its conserved first and last residue. Fields, in order: CDR3 DNA, CDR3 protein, V gene, J gene, clone size, D gene. D genes are given only for firm matches. The listing skips clone size in some rows; elsewhere it reads once, few, many or a size class.

DNA: TGTGCCAGCAGCGCCGGACTAGCGGGAGTTTTAGTCGAAGGCACCGGGGAGCTGTTTTTT; CDR3: CASSAGLAGVLVEGTGELFF; V: TRBV7-8; J: TRBJ2-2; size: few; D: TRBD2
DNA: TGCGCCAGCAGCGCCGGACAGGAGGGCACAGATACGCAGTATTTT; CDR3: CASSAGQEGTDTQYF; V: TRBV5-1; J: TRBJ2-3; size: NA; D: TRBD1
DNA: TGCGCCAGCAGTGGGTCCGGACAGGGTATATACGGCTACACCTTC; CDR3: CASSGSGQGIYGYTF; V: TRBV10-2; J: TRBJ1-2; size: NA; D: TRBD1
DNA: TGTGCCAGCCGACTTAGCTCTGGAAACACCATATATTTT; CDR3: CASRLSSGNTIYF; V: TRBV2; J: TRBJ1-3; size: NA; D: NA
DNA: TGTGCCAGCAGCTTCCGGGACAGCTACGAGCAGTACTTC; CDR3: CASSFRDSYEQYF; V: TRBV5-6; J: TRBJ2-7; size: NA; D: TRBD1
DNA: TGTGCCAGCAGCCAAAGCGGGGGGGCCGGGTCAGATACGCAGTATTTT; CDR3: CASSQSGGAGSDTQYF; V: TRBV7-2; J: TRBJ2-3; size: NA; D: TRBD2
DNA: TGTGCCATCAGCGCCCCGACTAGCGGGACGTACGAACAGTACTTC; CDR3: CAISAPTSGTYEQYF; V: TRBV10-3; J: TRBJ2-7; size: NA; D: TRBD2
DNA: TGTGCCAGCAGTTACTCTCGCCTACTAGCGGGGGGGCCCTACAATGAGCAGTTCTTC; CDR3: CASSYSRLLAGGPYNEQFF; V: TRBV6-2/TRBV6-3; J: TRBJ2-1; size: NA; D: TRBD2
DNA: TGTGCCAGCAGTGAGGACAGGGGGCGGACCTACGAGCAGTACTTC; CDR3: CASSEDRGRTYEQYF; V: TRBV2; J: TRBJ2-7; size: NA; D: TRBD1
DNA: TGTGCCAGCAGCTCTGGACAGATCCCTGAGCAGTTCTTC; CDR3: CASSSGQIPEQFF; V: TRBV5-8; J: TRBJ2-1; size: NA; D: NA
DNA: TGCGCCAGCAGCCAAGGCCGACAGACCCAAGAGACCCAGTACTTC; CDR3: CASSQGRQTQETQYF; V: TRBV4-1; J: TRBJ2-5; size: NA; D: NA
DNA: TGTGCCAGCAGAGGACTAGCGGGGGGTACAGATACGCAGTATTTT; CDR3: CASRGLAGGTDTQYF; V: TRBV6-6; J: TRBJ2-3; size: NA; D: TRBD2
DNA: TGTGCCAGCAGCTCGACCAGGGGTCCCGGGGAGCTGTTTTTT; CDR3: CASSSTRGPGELFF; V: TRBV13; J: TRBJ2-2; size: NA; D: NA
DNA: TGCGCCAGCAGGCCCGGGACAGGGTACAATGAGCAGTTCTTC; CDR3: CASRPGTGYNEQFF; V: TRBV10-1; J: TRBJ2-1; size: few; D: TRBD1
DNA: TGTGCTAGTGGTTGGGTCCAGCGGGGGGACAATGAGCAGTTCTTC; CDR3: CASGWVQRGDNEQFF; V: TRBV12-5; J: TRBJ2-1; size: once; D: TRBD2
DNA: TGCAGCGTTGTGGACAGGGTAGGGAACACCATATATTTT; CDR3: CSVVDRVGNTIYF; V: TRBV29-1; J: TRBJ1-3; size: NA; D: TRBD1